This T cell receptor (beta chain) is from a study of cytomegalovirus exposure and HLA in healthy donors. The overall study: Drawn from HLA-typed donors, 83 million or so unique TCRs were held in an early data release.

Findings and limits, study-wide: CMV serostatus stood as the only immune exposure information on hand.

This PCR relied on a set of 60 Vbeta primers and 13 Jbeta primers. Using immunoSEQ multiplex PCR, the repertoire was profiled, and TCRdb retains in-frame clones only, with some absent. In the table there are under 90,000 clones, approximately 69% of which are singletons. Germline assignment: CDR1 MNHNY and CDR2 SVGAGI (reference sequence). This CDR3 has 15 residues. V lost 6 bases to trimming and J lost 2 bases, with 14 bases between them. Healthy bone marrow donors made up the donor group. At sampling all donors were nominally healthy, likely with unrecorded immune exposures. This clone was detected only a few times. Its specificity is unknown.

J is TRBJ1-5 and V is TRBV6-6; D ambiguous. The origin of this receptor is a middle-aged man in good health and CMV-seropositive. Source material: PBMCs. The CDR3 DNA reads TGTGCCAGCAGCTCGTCGGGAGCTGGCAATCAGCCCCAGCATTTT. Its protein product is CASSSSGAGNQPQHF.